Below, 10 T cell receptor beta chains from the same sample are listed, as sequenced in a study of blood T cell repertoires in COVID-19. The data were produced by immunoSEQ multiplex PCR, yet TCRdb's version contains in-frame clones alone and is incomplete. The sample consists of about 130,000 clones, about 80% of them appearing once. The sample taken for sequencing was peripheral blood. The receptor set was obtained from a woman aged 50 to 60 with acute or convalescent COVID-19.

J is TRBJ2-1 and V is TRBV12-3 or TRBV12-4; possible D gene TRBD2, 6 bases. The CDR3 covers 12 residues. Trimming removed 2 bases from V and 10 bases from J, with 9 bases in between. The CDR3 reads CASSLWGDEQFF. The CDR3 DNA reads TGTGCCAGCAGTTTATGGGGGGACGAGCAGTTCTTC.

V usage is TRBV4-2 and J usage is TRBJ1-2, with 11 positions matching TRBD1. CDR1 LGHNA and CDR2 YNFKEQ come from the germline V gene. The trim removed 0 bases at V and 4 bases at J, leaving 10 bases unmatched. The CDR3 length is 18 residues. CDR3 sequence reads: CASSQDRGQGVDPYGYTF. The CDR3 DNA reads as TGTGCCAGCAGCCAAGACCGGGGACAGGGGGTTGACCCCTATGGCTACACCTTC.

The chain carries TRBV29-1 and TRBJ2-3, with D maybe TRBD2 (5 bases). The V and J ends lost 7 bases and 3 bases respectively, with 11 bases between them. Germline CDR1 and CDR2: SQVTM and ANQGSEA. The CDR3 is 12 residues long. The CDR3 is CSASGVTDTQYF. The DNA of the CDR3 is TGCAGCGCATCCGGGGTTACAGATACGCAGTATTTT.

This clone appeared a single time. This chain links TRBV27 with TRBJ2-2, with D possibly matching TRBD1 (5 bases). V was trimmed by 2 bases and J by 6 bases, leaving 10 bases between them. The CDR3 spans 14 residues. Germline V gene data show CDR1 as MNHEY and CDR2 as SMNVEV (reference sequence). The CDR3 bases are TGTGCCAGCAGTTTAAAGGGGTTGGCCGGGGAGCTGTTTTTT. This encodes CASSLKGLAGELFF.

The chain is built from TRBV18 and TRBJ2-3; 7 bases fit TRBD2. V lost 9 bases to trimming and J lost 0 bases; unmatched junction nucleotides: 6. Germline-derived CDR1 and CDR2 are KGHSH and LQKENI. The CDR3 covers 14 residues. As DNA, the CDR3 is TGTGCCAGAGGGGAAGCGGGAAGCACAGATACGCAGTATTTT. Protein sequence: CARGEAGSTDTQYF.

This sequence joins TRBV12-3 or TRBV12-4 and TRBJ1-5; D gene ambiguous. V lost 5 bases and J lost 6, with 11 bases in between. CDR3 size: 13 residues. The chain's CDR3 is CASSVNEGQPQHF. CDR3 coding DNA: TGTGCCAGCAGTGTGAACGAGGGTCAGCCCCAGCATTTT.

This clone was recorded once. This rearrangement joins TRBV6-5 to TRBJ2-7; 7 bases are shared with TRBD1. Germline assignment: CDR1 MNHEY and CDR2 SVGAGI. The CDR3 extends over 14 amino acids. The V and J ends lost 6 bases and 3 bases, in that order; junction bases with no gene match: 8. The CDR3 spells CASRTSGQYYEQYF. CDR3 coding DNA: TGTGCCAGCAGGACCTCGGGACAGTACTACGAGCAGTACTTC.

This chain links TRBV5-1 with TRBJ2-1; 9 positions match TRBD2. Germline lookup yields CDR1 SGHRS and CDR2 YFSETQ. V lost 2 bases to trimming and J lost 8 bases; unmatched junction nucleotides: 8. This CDR3 is built from 15 residues. In nucleotides, the CDR3 is TGCGCCAGCAGCTTACGGGCGGGGGGGCCCCATGAGCAGTTCTTC. This sequence encodes CASSLRAGGPHEQFF.

CDR3 sequence (DNA): TGCGCCAGCAGCTCCATGACAGGTGGAAACACCATATATTTT. Translating it yields CASSSMTGGNTIYF. V usage is TRBV5-1 and J usage is TRBJ1-3, with a weak D call TRBD1 (6 bases). CDR3 length: 14 residues. Per germline, CDR1 SGHRS and CDR2 YFSETQ. The V end lost 3 bases, the J end lost 3 bases, and 10 bases lay between the germline ends.

The J gene is TRBJ1-2, the V gene TRBV5-1, with 7 nucleotides matching TRBD1. Germline CDR1 and CDR2: SGHRS and YFSETQ. V shed 6 bases, J shed 2 bases, and the junction held 10 bases outside the gene matches. The CDR3 totals 15 residues. The CDR3 coding sequence is TGCGCCAGCAAAATACTTGAAGGGGGCAACTATGGCTACACCTTC. It specifies CASKILEGGNYGYTF.